These T cell receptor beta chains were read from a single sample in a study of control samples from healthy donors and cancer patients. Profiling relied on immunoSEQ multiplex PCR, and the TCRdb table lists in-frame clones only, not all of them. The sample lists some 130,000 clones, approximately 91% occurring once. Sequencing was carried out using blood. These receptors were obtained from a woman aged 25 to 39 in good health. Each CDR3 is given without its conserved first and last residue.

cdr3_aa j_call v_call
ASRLQGAGTGELF TRBJ2-2 TRBV2
ASSLGRGHIQEQY TRBJ2-7 TRBV7-9
ASSLSAQGVWEKLF TRBJ1-4 TRBV7-6
ASGWLAGNYEQY TRBJ2-7 TRBV6-5
ASSVTPGRDTEAF TRBJ1-1 TRBV2
ASSLVMNTEAF TRBJ1-1 TRBV7-9
SARGDTEAF TRBJ1-1 TRBV29-1
ATSSGPQQF TRBJ2-1 TRBV15
ASSFSGSSDEQY TRBJ2-7 TRBV5-1
ASSPLGMAIGYGYT TRBJ1-2 TRBV18
ASSLRNPRGEAF TRBJ1-1 TRBV28
ASFRDSITEAF TRBJ1-1 TRBV5-1
ASSQDMGRAVNEKLF TRBJ1-4 TRBV4-2